The sequence of this T cell receptor (beta chain) was determined in a study of blood T cell repertoires in COVID-19. The V gene's germline CDR1 is DFQATT and CDR2 SNEGSKA (reference sequence). CDR3 length equals 10 residues. Sequencing was performed with immunoSEQ multiplex PCR; in TCRdb, only in-frame clones are kept and a portion is missing. The table lists 250,000 to 400,000 clones, about 91% of them singletons. As concerns this clone: Sequence at one end of the junction differs from germline and may be a read error.

The V call is TRBV20-1, the J call TRBJ2-3; TRBD1 is a possible D gene (6 bases). The receptor was isolated from a woman aged 25 to 45 with COVID-19, enrolled during active disease. The specimen was peripheral blood. The CDR3 loop reads CSASGQFPIF. The CDR3 bases are TGCAGTGCATCCGGACAGTTCCCGATTTTT.